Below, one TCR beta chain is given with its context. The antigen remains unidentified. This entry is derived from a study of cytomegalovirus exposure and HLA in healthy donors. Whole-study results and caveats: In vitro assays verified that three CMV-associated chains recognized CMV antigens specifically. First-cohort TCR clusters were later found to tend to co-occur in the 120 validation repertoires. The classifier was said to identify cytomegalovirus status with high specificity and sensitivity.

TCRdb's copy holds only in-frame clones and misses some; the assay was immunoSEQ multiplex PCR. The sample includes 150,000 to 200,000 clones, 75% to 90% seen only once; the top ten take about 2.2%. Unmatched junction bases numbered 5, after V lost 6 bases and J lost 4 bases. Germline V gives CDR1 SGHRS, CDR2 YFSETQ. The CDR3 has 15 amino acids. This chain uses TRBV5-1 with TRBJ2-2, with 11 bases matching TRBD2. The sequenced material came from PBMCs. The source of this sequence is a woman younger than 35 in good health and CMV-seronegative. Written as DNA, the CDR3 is TGCGCCAGCACTGGGACTAGCGGATTCACCGGGGAGCTGTTTTTT. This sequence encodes CASTGTSGFTGELFF. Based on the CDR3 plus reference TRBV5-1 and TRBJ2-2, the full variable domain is KAGVTQTPRYLIKTRGQQVTLSCSPISGHRSVSWYQQTPGQGLQFLFEYFSETQRNKGNFPGRFSGRQFSNSRSEMNVSTLELGDSALYLCASTGTSGFTGELFFGEGSRLTVL.